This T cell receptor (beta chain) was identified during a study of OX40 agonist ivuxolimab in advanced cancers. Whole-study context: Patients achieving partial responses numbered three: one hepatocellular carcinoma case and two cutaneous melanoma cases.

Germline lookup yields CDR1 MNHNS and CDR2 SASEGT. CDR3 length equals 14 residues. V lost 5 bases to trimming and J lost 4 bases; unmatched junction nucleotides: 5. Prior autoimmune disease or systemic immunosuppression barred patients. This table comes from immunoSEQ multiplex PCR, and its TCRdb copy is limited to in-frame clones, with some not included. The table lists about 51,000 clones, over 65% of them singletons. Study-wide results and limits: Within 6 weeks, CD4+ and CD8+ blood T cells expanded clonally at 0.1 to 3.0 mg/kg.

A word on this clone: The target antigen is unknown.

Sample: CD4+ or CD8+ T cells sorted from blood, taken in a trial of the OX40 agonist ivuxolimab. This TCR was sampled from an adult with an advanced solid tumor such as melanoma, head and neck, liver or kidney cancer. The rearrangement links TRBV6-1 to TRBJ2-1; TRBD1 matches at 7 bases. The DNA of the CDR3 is TGTGCCAGCAGTACAGGGGTGGGGTACAATGAGCAGTTCTTC. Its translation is CASSTGVGYNEQFF.